Described below is a single T cell receptor beta chain sequence and its context. This record comes from a study of blood T cell repertoires in COVID-19. At the level of the study: The samples span acute and convalescent COVID-19 from the United States, Italy and Spain. PBMCs, B-cell-depleted T cells, or T cells were the source of the cDNA or gDNA that made up the material.

This CDR3 region has 15 residues. The germline V and J ends were trimmed by 2 bases and 4 bases, with 11 bases remaining between them. In germline, CDR1 is MDHEN, CDR2 SYDVKM. As handled by the study authors: Estimated nucleated cell counts came from reference gene primer amplification. Assay: immunoSEQ multiplex PCR; the TCRdb copy retains only in-frame clones and omits some. That table gives V, J and clone size, and the DNA gave D and trimming. Of under 95,000 clones in the sample, 82% were seen once. Sequenced input: peripheral blood. This receptor was obtained from a woman older than 75 with acute or convalescent COVID-19. The V call is TRBV28, the J call TRBJ1-4; tentatively, D is TRBD1 (5 bases). The CDR3 protein is CASSLKGQGNEKLFF. CDR3 nucleotide sequence: TGTGCCAGCAGTTTAAAAGGTCAGGGTAATGAAAAACTGTTTTTT.